One and the same sample provided the 27 T cell receptor beta chains below, sequenced in a study of blood T cell repertoires in COVID-19 (dated by TCRdb to the early 2020s). Receptors were amplified or captured by the immunoSEQ multiplex PCR assay. This is the immuneACCESS table as TCRdb keeps it, with only in-frame sequences that have V and J called. A part of the clones is gone; compared with another copy, unresolved V genes explain less than half, and the rest is unexplained. This sample comprises around 67,000 clones, 85% to 90% of them detected only once. Of the sample, 1.5% to 2.5% is held by the ten largest clones. The sequenced sample was peripheral blood. These TCRs come from an elderly woman with active or convalescent COVID-19.

This rearrangement joins TRBV6-5 to TRBJ1-2; D may be TRBD1 (6 bases). CDR3 length: 13 amino acids. The germline V gene encodes CDR1 MNHEY and CDR2 SVGAGI. V gave up 2 bases and J gave up 7 bases, with 11 bases separating them. CDR3 region: CASSYRGGRGYTF. CDR3 in DNA: TGTGCCAGCAGTTACAGAGGGGGTCGTGGCTACACCTTC.

CDR3 sequence reads: CATSRDSYTGELFF. CDR3 nucleotide sequence: TGTGCCACCAGCAGAGATAGCTACACCGGGGAGCTGTTTTTT. This rearrangement joins TRBV15 to TRBJ2-2, with D unclear. Per germline, CDR1 LNHNV and CDR2 YYDKDF (reference sequence). The CDR3 is made up of 14 amino acids. V was clipped by 0 bases and J by 3 bases, with 5 bases between them.

The V gene is TRBV30, the J gene TRBJ2-2; 11 nucleotides align to TRBD1. Germline values: CDR1 GTSNPN, CDR2 SVGIG (reference sequence). After removal of 5 bases from V and 4 bases from J, the junction contained 6 bases not matched to a gene. The CDR3 sequence is 15 residues long. In nucleotides, the CDR3 is TGTGCCTGGGCTCGGGACAGGGGGTCCACCGGGGAGCTGTTTTTT. This translates into CAWARDRGSTGELFF.

The DNA for the CDR3 is TGTGCCAGCCAGGACAGCCCTAATGAAAAACTGTTTTTT. Protein sequence: CASQDSPNEKLFF. The chain has TRBV6-5 and TRBJ1-4, with TRBD1 as a possible D gene (6 bases). Looked up from germline, CDR1 is MNHEY and CDR2 is SVGAGI. V lost 8 bases to trimming and J lost 3 bases, with 10 bases between them. The length of the CDR3 is 13 residues.

The chain carries TRBV4-3 and TRBJ2-3, with 10 bases matching TRBD2. Germline CDR1 and CDR2: LGHNA and YSLEER. With 1 base clipped from V and 2 bases from J, the junction kept 3 bases outside the gene matches. The CDR3 runs 16 residues. CDR3 nucleotide sequence: TGCGCCAGCAGCCAAGGAACTAGCGGGAACACAGATACGCAGTATTTT. This encodes CASSQGTSGNTDTQYF.

The chain recombines TRBV4-1 with TRBJ2-1; 8 nucleotides agree with TRBD2. Trimming cost V 3 bases and J 8 bases; bases outside gene matches: 12. Germline values: CDR1 MGHRA, CDR2 YSYEKL. The CDR3 totals 16 residues. The CDR3 spells CASSQVMSGGRDEQFF. CDR3 sequence (DNA): TGCGCCAGCAGCCAGGTTATGTCGGGGGGGCGGGATGAGCAGTTCTTC.

The gene calls are TRBV30 and TRBJ2-1; 11 nucleotides align to TRBD2. Germline V gene data show CDR1 as GTSNPN and CDR2 as SVGIG (reference sequence). The J segment lost 2 bases and the V segment lost 0 bases, leaving 15 bases of the junction unmatched. This CDR3 has 20 amino acids. CDR3 DNA: TGTGCCTGGAGTGTGGAGGTGGCTAGCGGGAGGTCCCCGACCTACAATGAGCAGTTCTTC. It translates to CAWSVEVASGRSPTYNEQFF.

The CDR3 DNA reads TGTGCCAGCAGTAACCATTTGGGGCAAGGCTACACCTTC. Its translation: CASSNHLGQGYTF. The chain has TRBV27 and TRBJ1-2, with TRBD1 as a possible D gene (5 bases). Germline CDR1 is MNHEY and CDR2 is SMNVEV (reference sequence). With 5 bases removed from V and 8 bases from J, the gap between germline ends came to 15 bases. This CDR3 region has 13 residues.

V is TRBV29-1 and J is TRBJ2-5; D gene unclear. Germline CDR1 SQVTM, CDR2 ANQGSEA. V was pared by 4 bases and J by 2 bases, with 8 bases between. The CDR3 is 12 residues long. The CDR3: CSVVRLQETQYF. In DNA form, the CDR3 reads TGCAGCGTTGTACGGTTACAAGAGACCCAGTACTTC.

This clone was recorded only once. The gene calls are TRBV10-3 and TRBJ2-3, with 7 bases that match TRBD1. Germline values: CDR1 ENHRY, CDR2 SYGVKD. V trimming: 3 bases; J trimming: 0 bases; junction bases outside the gene matches: 0. The CDR3 is made up of 14 amino acids. CDR3 region: CAISEQGSTDTQYF. CDR3 nucleotides: TGTGCCATCAGTGAACAGGGGAGCACAGATACGCAGTATTTT.

This clone was counted once. The chain combines TRBV5-6 with TRBJ1-1; 7 nucleotides align to TRBD1. Looked up from germline, CDR1 is SGHDT and CDR2 is YYEEEE. V lost 6 bases to trimming and J lost 0 bases; unmatched junction nucleotides: 5. The CDR3 extends over 14 amino acids. The CDR3 sequence: CASIQTGLNTEAFF. The DNA for the CDR3 is TGTGCCAGCATCCAGACAGGGCTGAACACTGAAGCTTTCTTT. Full variable domain (rest looked up from reference TRBV5-6 and TRBJ1-1): DAGVTQSPTHLIKTRGQQVTLRCSPKSGHDTVSWYQQALGQGPQFIFQYYEEEERQRGNFPDRFSGHQFPNYSSELNVNALLLGDSALYLCASIQTGLNTEAFFGQGTRLTVV.

The CDR3 protein is CASSLGGHGYTF. CDR3 DNA sequence: TGTGCCAGCAGCTTAGGGGGGCATGGCTACACCTTC. The V call is TRBV11-3, the J call TRBJ1-2; a possible D gene is TRBD1 (6 bases). Trimming removed 1 base at V and 6 bases at J, with 6 bases between. Germline-derived CDR1 and CDR2 are SGHNT and YENEEA. The CDR3 has 12 amino acids. The whole variable domain, filled in from reference TRBV11-3 and TRBJ1-2, reads EAGVVQSPRYKIIEKKQPVAFWCNPISGHNTLYWYLQNLGQGPELLIRYENEEAVDDSQLPKDRFSAERLKGVDSTLKIQPAELGDSAVYLCASSLGGHGYTFGSGTRLTVV.

The V gene is TRBV5-1, the J gene TRBJ2-5; perhaps TRBD1 as D (6 bases). The CDR3 is 14 residues long. Germline assignment: CDR1 SGHRS and CDR2 YFSETQ. Trimming left V 1 base short and J 4 bases short, with 11 bases between. CDR3: CASSLRGYRETQYF. The CDR3 region has the DNA TGCGCCAGCAGCTTGAGGGGGTATCGAGAGACCCAGTACTTC.

The rearrangement uses TRBV3-1 (or the pseudogene TRBV3-2) and TRBJ2-5; maybe TRBD2 (7 bases). Looked up from germline, CDR1 is LGHDT and CDR2 is YNNKEL (reference sequence). The ends were cut back, 1 base at V and 5 bases at J, with 17 bases in the middle. The CDR3 extends over 16 amino acids. The CDR3 DNA reads TGTGCCAGCAGCCAAGGGCCTAGTGGGGGGGCGGAGACCCAGTACTTC. Translated, it gives CASSQGPSGGAETQYF.

The V gene is TRBV6-5, the J gene TRBJ2-2, with 10 bases lining up with TRBD1. Germline CDR1 MNHEY, CDR2 SVGAGI. After removal of 6 bases from V and 4 bases from J, the junction contained 5 bases not matched to a gene. The CDR3 covers 15 residues. CDR3 in DNA: TGTGCCAGCAGCTGGACAGGGGGAGGCACCGGGGAGCTGTTTTTT. It encodes CASSWTGGGTGELFF.

The chain carries TRBV6-4 and TRBJ1-6; 8 bases align to TRBD1. CDR3 length: 15 residues. In germline, CDR1 is MRHNA, CDR2 SNTAGT. V trimming: 5 bases; J trimming: 9 bases; junction bases outside the gene matches: 9. Written as DNA, the CDR3 is TGTGCCAGCAGTTTATCGACAGGGGACGGTTCACCCCTCCACTTT. Translated: CASSLSTGDGSPLHF.

This chain connects TRBV19 to TRBJ1-2, with a possible D match to TRBD1 (5 bases). Trimming removed 7 bases at V and 4 bases at J, with 13 bases between. CDR3 length: 13 amino acids. Germline loops: CDR1 LNHDA, CDR2 SQIVND (reference sequence). The CDR3 protein is CASITTGVYGYTF. The DNA for the CDR3 is TGTGCCAGTATCACCACGGGGGTCTATGGCTACACCTTC.

The chain is built from TRBV7-9 and TRBJ2-7; 7 nucleotides match TRBD2. V lost 6 bases to trimming and J lost 5 bases; unmatched junction nucleotides: 13. The CDR3 runs to 15 residues. The germline gives CDR1 SEHNR, CDR2 FQNEAQ (reference sequence). Here the CDR3 DNA reads TGTGCCAGCAGTGGGCCGATGGGGAGGGTAGACGAGCAGTACTTC. It translates to CASSGPMGRVDEQYF.

V gene TRBV6-2 or TRBV6-3 combines with J gene TRBJ2-2, with a tentative D call TRBD1 (5 bases). The V and J ends lost 2 bases and 5 bases respectively, with 12 bases between them. The CDR3 totals 15 residues. Germline V CDR1 and CDR2: MNHEY, SVGEGT. The CDR3 reads CASSYRAGWTGELFF. CDR3 in DNA: TGTGCCAGCAGTTACAGGGCAGGGTGGACCGGGGAGCTGTTTTTT.

The chain employs TRBV20-1 and TRBJ2-7; TRBD1 agrees at 7 bases. V shed 5 bases and J 6 bases; nucleotides not matched to a gene: 4. Germline CDR1 is DFQATT and CDR2 is SNEGSKA (reference sequence). The CDR3 runs to 11 residues. The CDR3 DNA sequence: TGCAGTGCTGCCCGGACAGGCGAGCAGTACTTC. Amino acids: CSAARTGEQYF.

A single count supports this clone. V and J are TRBV5-4 and TRBJ2-1; 11 bases map to TRBD2. CDR1 and CDR2 from the germline V gene are SGHNT and YYREEE (reference sequence). This CDR3 is 16 amino acids long. The V gene end was trimmed by 4 bases and the J gene end by 10 bases; junction bases not matched to a gene: 13. The chain's CDR3 is CASSPPGSGRVNEQFF. The DNA for the CDR3 is TGTGCCAGCAGCCCCCCGGGTAGCGGGAGGGTAAACGAGCAGTTCTTC.

The chain employs TRBV7-2 and TRBJ2-7; D ambiguous. CDR1 and CDR2 from the germline V gene are SGHTA and FQGNSA. The CDR3 is made up of 13 amino acids. Trimming removed 1 base from V and 3 bases from J, with 7 bases in between. The CDR3 nucleotides are TGTGCCAGCAGCTTAGAGTACTTCTACGAGCAGTACTTC. Its translation is CASSLEYFYEQYF.

V is TRBV7-2 and J is TRBJ1-6, with 9 bases aligning to TRBD1. This CDR3 has 15 residues. Germline V lookup: CDR1 SGHTA, CDR2 FQGNSA. V lost 5 bases and J lost 5; bases outside the gene matches: 4. Here the CDR3 reads CASSPQGANNSPLHF. DNA of the CDR3: TGTGCCAGCAGCCCACAGGGGGCGAATAATTCACCCCTCCACTTT.

The chain combines TRBV4-3 with TRBJ2-4; 8 positions agree with TRBD2. The CDR3 has 15 residues. From germline, CDR1 is LGHNA and CDR2 YSLEER. Trimming took 1 base from V and 7 from J; bases not matched to a gene: 6. The CDR3 nucleotides read TGCGCCAGCAGCCAAGGAGCGGGAGTATTTAACATTCAGTACTTC. Protein sequence: CASSQGAGVFNIQYF.

V and J are TRBV6-5 and TRBJ1-5; D is unresolved. The CDR3 has 13 amino acids. Trimming cost V 6 bases and J 4 bases, with 10 bases left between them. The V gene's germline CDR1 is MNHEY and CDR2 SVGAGI. The CDR3 DNA reads TGTGCCAGCAGGCCCAGTCCTAATCAGCCCCAGCATTTT. Translated, it gives CASRPSPNQPQHF.

The chain couples TRBV6-5 to TRBJ1-3, with no clear D. The V and J ends lost 0 bases and 2 bases respectively, with 11 bases between them. Germline CDR1 reads MNHEY; CDR2 reads SVGAGI. The CDR3 length is 16 residues. The CDR3 DNA reads as TGTGCCAGCAGTTACTCGCGGGAACCCGCTGGAAACACCATATATTTT. This sequence encodes CASSYSREPAGNTIYF.

For the CDR3, the DNA is TGTGCCAGCAGCCTGGGACAGAGGAATGAAAAACTGTTTTTT. Translating gives CASSLGQRNEKLFF. This rearrangement joins TRBV5-4 to TRBJ1-4, with 7 bases aligning to TRBD1. The CDR3 runs to 14 residues. Germline CDR1 is SGHNT and CDR2 is YYREEE (reference sequence). V shed 4 bases, J shed 5 bases, and the junction held 5 bases outside the gene matches.